The rows below give T cell receptor beta chains drawn from one sample of a study of blood T cell repertoires in COVID-19. Generated by immunoSEQ multiplex PCR, the TCRdb table keeps only in-frame clones and is missing some. The sample holds about 240,000 clones, 70% to 90% seen once. Sequencing was done on a sample of PBMCs or T cells enriched from blood (not recorded which). The receptors stem from a woman aged 40 to 50 with acute COVID-19. CDR3s include the opening cysteine and the closing phenylalanine or tryptophan. The D gene is left open where the match is weak. Rows give clone size only sometimes, using once, few, many, or a class for an expanded clone.

>NA|TRBJ2-7|TRBV29-1|TRBD1
TGCAGCGTTGGGGAAACAGGGGGCTACGAGCAGTACTTC
CSVGETGGYEQYF
>NA|TRBJ1-1|TRBV7-6|NA
TGTGCCAGCAGCTCATCCGCAGGGGCGGACACTGAAGCTTTCTTT
CASSSSAGADTEAFF
>NA|TRBJ1-5|TRBV19|NA
TGTGCCAGTAGTACACGCCGTCGGCCGGGGGGTAGCAATCAGCCCCAGCATTTT
CASSTRRRPGGSNQPQHF
>NA|TRBJ1-6|TRBV5-4|NA
TGTGCCAGCAGCTTGCAGATCGCTGGTTCACCCCTCCACTTT
CASSLQIAGSPLHF
>NA|TRBJ2-5|TRBV4-2|NA
TGTGCCAGCAGCCAAGACGGGGACAACCAAGAGACCCAGTACTTC
CASSQDGDNQETQYF
>NA|TRBJ1-1|TRBV18|TRBD1
TGTGCCAGCTCACGACCGACAGGGGTGACTGAAGCTTTCTTT
CASSRPTGVTEAFF
>NA|TRBJ2-3|TRBV11-2|NA
TGTGCCAGCAGCTTAGGGTCCGCGGCAGATACGCAGTATTTT
CASSLGSAADTQYF
>NA|TRBJ2-5|TRBV4-1|TRBD2
TGCGCCAGCAGCCACCCCCGGACTAGCGGGAGTGAGACCCAGTACTTC
CASSHPRTSGSETQYF
>once|TRBJ2-4|TRBV11-3|NA
TGTGCCAGCAGCTTATATGGGGGGGCAGCCAAAAACATTCAGTACTTC
CASSLYGGAAKNIQYF
>NA|TRBJ2-1|TRBV7-3|NA
TGTGCCAGCAGCCAGGGGAATGAGCAGTTCTTC
CASSQGNEQFF
>NA|TRBJ2-1|TRBV3-1/TRBV3-2|NA
TGTGCCAGCAGCCAAGGGGCTAGCGTGTACAATGAGCAGTTCTTC
CASSQGASVYNEQFF
>NA|TRBJ2-7|TRBV25-1|TRBD1
TGTGCCAGCAGTGGTCGACAGGGAGACGAGCAGTACTTC
CASSGRQGDEQYF
>NA|TRBJ2-6|TRBV6-2/TRBV6-3|NA
TGTGCCAGCAGTTACTCGATCTATCGGGGTTCTGGGGCCAACGTCCTGACTTTC
CASSYSIYRGSGANVLTF
>few|TRBJ1-4|TRBV28|NA
TGTGCCAGCAGTTCCGGGACACTGAATGAAAAACTGTTTTTT
CASSSGTLNEKLFF
>NA|TRBJ1-1|TRBV5-6|NA
TGTGCCAGCAGCCGAGGAAGCATGGCTTTCTTT
CASSRGSMAFF
>NA|TRBJ2-7|TRBV19|TRBD2
TGTGCCAGTAGTATAGGTAGCGGGAGTTCCTACGAGCAGTACTTC
CASSIGSGSSYEQYF
>NA|TRBJ2-7|TRBV11-1|TRBD2
TGTGCCAGCAGCTTAGTGGCGGGACTAGCGGTTTACGAGCAGTACTTC
CASSLVAGLAVYEQYF
>NA|TRBJ2-7|TRBV30|NA
TGTGCCTGGACCACGGCTAGCTCCTCCTACGAGCAGTACTTC
CAWTTASSSYEQYF
>NA|TRBJ2-1|TRBV23-1|TRBD2
TGCGCCAGCAGTCATCCCAGCGGGAGTGACGACTCCTACAATGAGCAGTTCTTC
CASSHPSGSDDSYNEQFF
>NA|TRBJ1-1|TRBV19|NA
TGTGCCAGTAGTCTAGGGGCGACGAACACTGAAGCTTTCTTT
CASSLGATNTEAFF
>NA|TRBJ2-7|TRBV6-5|TRBD1
TGTGCCAGCACCCGGACAGGGGGCTACGAGCAGTACTTC
CASTRTGGYEQYF
>few|TRBJ2-1|TRBV3-1/TRBV3-2|NA
TGTGCCAGCAGTCCCATGCGGGATTCTTACAATGAGCAGTTCTTC
CASSPMRDSYNEQFF
>NA|TRBJ1-6|TRBV2|TRBD1
TGTGCCAGCAGTGGAGGACAGGGCGGGTCACCCCTCCACTTT
CASSGGQGGSPLHF
>few|TRBJ2-5|TRBV12-3/TRBV12-4|NA
TGTGCCAGCAGTTTACGGGGAGAGACCCAGTACTTC
CASSLRGETQYF
>NA|TRBJ2-1|TRBV28|TRBD2
TGTGCCAGCAGTCCCGGACTAGGTAGAGAGCAGTTCTTC
CASSPGLGREQFF